A selection of T cell receptor beta chains follows, all from one sample in a study of blood T cell repertoires in COVID-19. The protocol was immunoSEQ multiplex PCR, while the TCRdb copy is restricted to in-frame clones and leaves out a portion. The table records 130,000 to 150,000 clones, just under 85% of them present only once. Sequencing was done on a sample of PBMCs or T cells enriched from blood (not recorded which). These receptors were taken from a man aged 45-60 years who had recovered from COVID-19. Both conserved end residues are part of each CDR3. The D gene is left open where the match is weak. Clone size is shown for a subset of rows, as once, few, many or a class of expanded clone.

clone_size	v_call	cdr3_length	j_call	d_call	cdr3_aa	cdr3_nt
NA	TRBV5-6	15	TRBJ1-1	NA	CASSLSQGSSTEAFF	TGTGCCAGCAGCCTGAGTCAGGGGTCGAGCACTGAAGCTTTCTTT
NA	TRBV6-2/TRBV6-3	14	TRBJ1-5	NA	CASSSQGRNQPQHF	TGTGCCAGCAGTTCACAGGGAAGGAATCAGCCCCAGCATTTT
NA	TRBV9	15	TRBJ2-2	TRBD1	CASSARTGLSGELFF	TGTGCCAGCAGCGCCCGGACAGGTCTCTCCGGGGAGCTGTTTTTT
once	TRBV2	15	TRBJ2-1	TRBD2	CASSDDGGARDEQFF	TGTGCCAGCAGTGATGACGGGGGGGCCAGGGATGAGCAGTTCTTC
NA	TRBV7-7	18	TRBJ2-2	NA	CASSPMGGAGPSTGELFF	TGTGCTAGCAGCCCCATGGGTGGGGCAGGGCCGAGCACCGGGGAGCTGTTTTTT
NA	TRBV18	17	TRBJ2-2	TRBD1	CASSPDRGEKWTGELFF	TGTGCCAGCTCACCGGACAGGGGGGAGAAGTGGACCGGGGAGCTGTTTTTT
NA	TRBV29-1	19	TRBJ2-1	TRBD2	CSVEDPSGGNDFSYNEQFF	TGCAGCGTTGAAGACCCCAGCGGGGGGAATGATTTCTCCTACAATGAGCAGTTCTTC
NA	TRBV4-1	13	TRBJ2-5	NA	CASSRAGEETQYF	TGCGCCAGCAGCCGAGCAGGGGAAGAGACCCAGTACTTC
NA	TRBV5-1	11	TRBJ2-7	NA	CASSAEFEQYF	TGCGCCAGCAGCGCAGAATTCGAGCAGTACTTC
NA	TRBV15	15	TRBJ2-5	NA	CATSRDGGGAETQYF	TGTGCCACCAGCAGAGATGGAGGGGGCGCGGAGACCCAGTACTTC
NA	TRBV9	15	TRBJ2-5	NA	CASSPRDSHQETQYF	TGTGCCAGCAGCCCTAGGGACTCCCACCAAGAGACCCAGTACTTC
few	TRBV10-3	14	TRBJ2-5	NA	CAISDSRGQETQYF	TGTGCCATCAGTGATAGTAGGGGCCAAGAGACCCAGTACTTC
NA	TRBV5-1	16	TRBJ1-2	TRBD1	CASSTRLGQGISGYTF	TGCGCCAGCAGCACCAGGTTGGGACAGGGGATCTCTGGCTACACCTTC
NA	TRBV6-5	16	TRBJ1-6	TRBD1	CASSSPGTGAASPLHF	TGTGCCAGCAGTTCCCCCGGGACAGGGGCAGCTTCACCCCTCCACTTT
once	TRBV3-1/TRBV3-2	14	TRBJ1-2	TRBD1	CASSNRGQDYGYTF	TGTGCCAGCAGTAACAGGGGGCAGGACTATGGCTACACCTTC
NA	TRBV10-3	14	TRBJ1-1	TRBD1	CAIIGEGANTEAFF	TGTGCCATCATCGGAGAGGGGGCTAACACTGAAGCTTTCTTT
once	TRBV6-2/TRBV6-3	20	TRBJ1-2	NA	CASSYARSGPPNAANYGYTF	TGTGCCAGCAGTTACGCGAGAAGCGGACCCCCAAATGCAGCTAACTATGGCTACACCTTC
NA	TRBV5-1	15	TRBJ1-3	NA	CASSLNRVPGNTIYF	TGCGCCAGCAGCTTGAACAGGGTCCCTGGAAACACCATATATTTT
NA	TRBV19	19	TRBJ1-6	TRBD1	CASSVSGTGGFSYNSPLHF	TGTGCCAGTAGTGTTTCGGGAACAGGGGGCTTCTCCTATAATTCACCCCTCCACTTT
NA	TRBV13	18	TRBJ2-3	TRBD2	CASSLTSGTFVSTDTQYF	TGTGCCAGCAGCCTGACTAGCGGCACTTTTGTAAGCACAGATACGCAGTATTTT
NA	TRBV28	13	TRBJ1-2	TRBD1	CASSFGDRDGYTF	TGTGCCAGCAGTTTTGGGGACAGGGACGGCTACACCTTC
NA	TRBV2	18	TRBJ1-6	NA	CASSESPRSGADNSPLHF	TGTGCCAGCAGTGAATCACCTCGGAGCGGAGCTGATAATTCACCCCTCCACTTT
NA	TRBV7-2	15	TRBJ1-1	NA	CASSLSPGRRTEAFF	TGTGCCAGCAGCTTGTCCCCAGGGCGTCGGACTGAAGCTTTCTTT
NA	TRBV9	13	TRBJ1-2	TRBD1	CASSVTGEGGYTF	TGTGCCAGCAGCGTGACAGGGGAGGGTGGCTACACCTTC
NA	TRBV7-2	13	TRBJ2-7	TRBD1	CASSSRYRGEQYF	TGTGCCAGCAGCTCCAGATACAGGGGCGAGCAGTACTTC
NA	TRBV6-1	13	TRBJ1-1	TRBD1	CASSERDRITAFF	TGTGCCAGCAGTGAAAGGGACAGGATCACAGCTTTCTTT
NA	TRBV15	14	TRBJ1-2	NA	CATSRDRGGYGYTF	TGTGCCACCAGCAGAGATAGGGGAGGGTATGGCTACACCTTC
NA	TRBV27	13	TRBJ1-2	NA	CASRLSGSYGYTF	TGTGCCAGCAGGCTAAGCGGGAGCTATGGCTACACCTTC